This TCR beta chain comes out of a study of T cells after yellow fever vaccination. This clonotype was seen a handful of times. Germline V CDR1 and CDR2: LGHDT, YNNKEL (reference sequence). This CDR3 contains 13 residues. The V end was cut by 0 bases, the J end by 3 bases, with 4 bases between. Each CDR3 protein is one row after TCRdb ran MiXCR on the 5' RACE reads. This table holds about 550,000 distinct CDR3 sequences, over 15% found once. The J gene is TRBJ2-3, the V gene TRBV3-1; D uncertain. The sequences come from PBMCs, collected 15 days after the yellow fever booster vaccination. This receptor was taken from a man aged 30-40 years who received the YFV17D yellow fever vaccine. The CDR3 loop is CASSQDGTDTQYF. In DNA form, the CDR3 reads TGTGCCAGCAGCCAAGACGGGACAGATACGCAGTATTTT.